The 15 T cell receptor beta chains below come from one sample, sequenced in a study of blood T cell repertoires in COVID-19. Clones were read by immunoSEQ multiplex PCR, and TCRdb kept only the in-frame ones, dropping some. This table holds roughly 97,000 clones, more than 75% found once. Sequencing was done on a sample of peripheral blood. The receptors originated from a man aged 45 to 65 with acute or convalescent COVID-19.

The chain employs TRBV7-9 and TRBJ1-1; D is uncertain. CDR1 SEHNR and CDR2 FQNEAQ come from the germline V gene (reference sequence). Trimming cost V 1 base and J 1 base, with 7 bases left between them. The CDR3 is made up of 14 amino acids. CDR3 DNA sequence: TGTGCCAGCAGCTTAGGGCAGAAGAACACTGAAGCTTTCTTT. Its protein product is CASSLGQKNTEAFF.

The chain joins TRBV5-1 to TRBJ2-7; possibly TRBD1 for D (5 bases). The CDR3 covers 17 residues. Looked up from germline, CDR1 is SGHRS and CDR2 is YFSETQ. V lost 0 bases and J lost 2, with 18 bases in between. The CDR3: CASSLGRPGGRAYEQYF. CDR3 coding DNA: TGCGCCAGCAGCTTGGGGCGCCCCGGCGGCAGGGCCTACGAGCAGTACTTC.

The V gene is TRBV5-4, the J gene TRBJ2-3; TRBD2 aligns across 7 bases. The J segment lost 4 bases and the V segment lost 0 bases, leaving 8 bases of the junction unmatched. This CDR3 is built from 16 residues. The V gene's germline CDR1 is SGHNT and CDR2 YYREEE (reference sequence). CDR3 in DNA: TGTGCCAGCAGCTTGGATCTAGCGGAAAACCCAGATACGCAGTATTTT. Translation: CASSLDLAENPDTQYF.

V is TRBV29-1 and J is TRBJ2-1; 9 bases are a match to TRBD1. J was trimmed by 6 bases and V by 1 base; bases with no gene match: 22. The CDR3 totals 20 residues. The germline V gene encodes CDR1 SQVTM and CDR2 ANQGSEA. As DNA, the CDR3 is TGCAGCGTTGAAGGGAGGAGGGGTACGCTGGACAGGGGAATTTTCAATGAGCAGTTCTTC. Protein product: CSVEGRRGTLDRGIFNEQFF.

V is TRBV28 and J is TRBJ2-2; 16 bases fit TRBD2. This CDR3 region has 17 residues. Germline V gene sequence: CDR1 MDHEN, CDR2 SYDVKM. V lost 5 bases to trimming and J lost 6 bases; unmatched junction nucleotides: 6. The CDR3 is CASSAGLAGGRSGELFF. The CDR3 DNA reads as TGTGCCAGCAGTGCGGGACTAGCGGGAGGGAGGTCCGGGGAGCTGTTTTTT.

The chain recombines TRBV5-1 with TRBJ2-3, with D perhaps TRBD1 (6 bases). The CDR3 spans 14 residues. CDR1 and CDR2 from the germline V gene are SGHRS and YFSETQ. Trimming removed 5 bases at V and 9 bases at J, with 19 bases between. As DNA, the CDR3 is TGCGCCAGCAGGCTCTCCCCCACTCAGGGGACGCAGTATTTT. Encoded protein: CASRLSPTQGTQYF.

Here the CDR3 DNA reads TGCGCCAGCAGCTTGGCGCTAGCGGGACTCTACGAGCAGTACTTC. Protein: CASSLALAGLYEQYF. The chain has TRBV5-1 and TRBJ2-7, with 9 bases matching TRBD2. V dropped 0 bases and J dropped 3; count of bases not matched to a gene: 4. Germline V lookup: CDR1 SGHRS, CDR2 YFSETQ. This CDR3 spans 15 amino acids.

The chain is built from TRBV10-3 and TRBJ1-4; 7 bases agree with TRBD1. Germline V gene lookup returns CDR1 ENHRY and CDR2 SYGVKD. Trimming at V came to 3 bases and at J to 7 bases, leaving 8 bases not matched to a gene. The CDR3 sequence is 15 residues long. The CDR3 region has the DNA TGTGCCATCAGTGAAGAGGGGGCTGGAACTGAAAAACTGTTTTTT. Translated, it gives CAISEEGAGTEKLFF.

The genes are TRBV11-3 and TRBJ2-7; TRBD1 aligns across 9 bases. This CDR3 region has 15 residues. Unmatched junction bases numbered 4, after V lost 3 bases and J lost 1 base. Germline CDR1 and CDR2: SGHNT and YENEEA. CDR3 DNA sequence: TGTGCCAGCAGCTTCTCCGGGACAGGGTCCTACGAGCAGTACTTC. Its protein product is CASSFSGTGSYEQYF.

The chain recombines TRBV10-3 with TRBJ2-5; tentative D call: TRBD2 (6 bases). The germline V gene encodes CDR1 ENHRY and CDR2 SYGVKD. Trimming cost V 11 bases and J 4 bases, with 14 bases left between them. CDR3 length: 12 amino acids. The CDR3 sequence is CAAGSQPETQYF. CDR3 DNA sequence: TGTGCCGCCGGGAGTCAACCAGAGACCCAGTACTTC.

The J gene is TRBJ2-5, the V gene TRBV2, with a tentative D call TRBD1 (5 bases). The V end was cut by 9 bases, the J end by 2 bases, with 13 bases between. Per the germline V gene, CDR1 is SNHLY and CDR2 is FYNNEI. The length of the CDR3 is 13 residues. The CDR3 DNA sequence: TGTGCCAGAAAGGACCGGACACAAGAGACCCAGTACTTC. It specifies CARKDRTQETQYF.

The V and J genes are TRBV2 and TRBJ2-4; D is undetermined. Per germline, CDR1 SNHLY and CDR2 FYNNEI. V dropped 5 bases and J dropped 6 bases, with 14 bases sitting between them. The CDR3 is 14 residues long. CDR3: CASSLSLSLNIQYF. The DNA of the CDR3 is TGTGCCAGCAGTCTGAGCCTATCTTTAAACATTCAGTACTTC.

CDR3 nucleotide sequence: TGTGCCACTAAGCGGGAGGCGTACTCCTACGAGCAGTACTTC. It is translated as CATKREAYSYEQYF. The chain employs TRBV27 and TRBJ2-7; 9 bases are a match to TRBD2. Germline CDR1 reads MNHEY; CDR2 reads SMNVEV (reference sequence). The V gene end was trimmed by 10 bases and the J gene end by 0 bases; junction bases not matched to a gene: 7. The CDR3 runs to 14 residues.

This chain joins TRBV25-1 and TRBJ2-5; 7 bases align to TRBD2. CDR3 length: 17 amino acids. The germline CDR1 and CDR2 sequences are MGHDK and SYGVNS. V shed 4 bases and J 5 bases; nucleotides not matched to a gene: 16. CDR3 protein: CASSGLKGRGPVETQYF. The CDR3 region has the DNA TGTGCCAGCAGTGGGCTCAAGGGGAGGGGCCCTGTGGAGACCCAGTACTTC.

V and J are TRBV19 and TRBJ2-1, with 13 bases matching TRBD2. Germline lookup yields CDR1 LNHDA and CDR2 SQIVND (reference sequence). The CDR3 has 19 amino acids. With 3 bases clipped from V and 1 base from J, the junction kept 9 bases outside the gene matches. The CDR3 nucleotides are TGTGCCAGTAGTATGGCACTAGCGGGAGGGCGACTATCCTACAATGAGCAGTTCTTC. It encodes CASSMALAGGRLSYNEQFF. Based on the CDR3 plus reference TRBV19 and TRBJ2-1, the full variable domain is DGGITQSPKYLFRKEGQNVTLSCEQNLNHDAMYWYRQDPGQGLRLIYYSQIVNDFQKGDIAEGYSVSREKKESFPLTVTSAQKNPTAFYLCASSMALAGGRLSYNEQFFGPGTRLTVL.